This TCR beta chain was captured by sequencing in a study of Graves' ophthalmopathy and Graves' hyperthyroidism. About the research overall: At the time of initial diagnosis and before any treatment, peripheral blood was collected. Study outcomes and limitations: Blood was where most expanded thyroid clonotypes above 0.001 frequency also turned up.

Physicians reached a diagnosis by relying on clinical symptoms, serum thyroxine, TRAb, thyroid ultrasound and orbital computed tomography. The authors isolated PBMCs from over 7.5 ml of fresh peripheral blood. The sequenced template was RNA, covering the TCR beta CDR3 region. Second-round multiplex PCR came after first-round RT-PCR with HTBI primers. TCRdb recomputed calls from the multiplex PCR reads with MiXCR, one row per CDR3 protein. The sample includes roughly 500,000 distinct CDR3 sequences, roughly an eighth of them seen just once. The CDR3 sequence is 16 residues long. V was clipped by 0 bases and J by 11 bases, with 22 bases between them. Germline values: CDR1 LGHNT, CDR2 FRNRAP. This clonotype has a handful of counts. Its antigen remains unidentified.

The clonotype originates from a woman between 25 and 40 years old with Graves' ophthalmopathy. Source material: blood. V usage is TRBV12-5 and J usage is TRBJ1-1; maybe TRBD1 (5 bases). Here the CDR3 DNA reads TGTGCTAGTGGTTTGGTACTTCGACCGGGACGAATAAGGGCTTTCTTT. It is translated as CASGLVLRPGRIRAFF.